Included here is one T cell receptor beta chain sequence, with context. This sample was taken from a study of PD-L1 blockade in urothelial cancer. Overall study: Patients commenced atezolizumab at some point between 2014 and 2016, and it was given at 1,200 mg intravenously every 3 weeks. Prior chemotherapy ranged from 0 to 3 regimens per patient. Each blood sample yielded a median of approximately 140,000 T cells.

Some clones are missing from TCRdb's copy, which holds only in-frame ones; the method was immunoSEQ multiplex PCR. The data contain about 84,000 clones, over 90% of them singletons. Trimming stripped 4 bases from V and 5 bases from J, with 12 bases between. This CDR3 region has 13 residues. Germline V CDR1 and CDR2: SGHRS, YFSETQ. The clonotype originates from a man aged 60-69 years with urothelial cancer. This chain uses TRBV5-1 with TRBJ1-2, with D maybe TRBD1 (6 bases). Source: PBMCs, taken around atezolizumab (anti-PD-L1) treatment. The CDR3 here is CASSPDSSYGYTF. The CDR3 DNA follows: TGCGCCAGCAGCCCGGACAGTTCGTATGGCTACACCTTC.